This is a list of T cell receptor beta chains from one sample in a study of radiation and T cells in renal cell carcinoma. The table came from immunoSEQ multiplex PCR; TCRdb's copy has only in-frame clones and leaves some out. The top ten clones hold over 15% of a sample with approximately 150,000 clones, approximately 86% of them seen once. The specimen comprised blood, sampled from a patient whose treatment included radiotherapy and nephrectomy. Receptors were obtained from a woman between 50 and 59 years old with renal cell carcinoma. Each CDR3 is given with its conserved first and last residue. Fields, in order: CDR3 length, J gene, D gene, V gene, CDR3 DNA, CDR3 protein. A D gene is named only where the DNA matches it firmly.

>11|TRBJ1-2|.|TRBV2
TGTGCCAGCAGTTCCCCTTATGGCTACACCTTC
CASSSPYGYTF
>15|TRBJ1-4|TRBD1|TRBV28
TGTGCCAGTCAGGCGTGGACAGGGACTAATGAAAAACTGTTTTTT
CASQAWTGTNEKLFF
>15|TRBJ2-7|TRBD2|TRBV11-2
TGTGCCAGCAGCTTACAGGGACTAGCGGCGGGGGAGCAGTACTTC
CASSLQGLAAGEQYF
>11|TRBJ2-3|.|TRBV19
TGTGCCAGTAGAAGCACAGATACGCAGTATTTT
CASRSTDTQYF
>13|TRBJ1-1|.|TRBV4-2
TGTGCCAGCAGCCAAGTAGTAGGGACTGAAGCTTTCTTT
CASSQVVGTEAFF
>13|TRBJ2-7|TRBD1|TRBV7-2
TGTGCCAGCAGCCAGGGACAGGTCTACGAGCAGTACTTC
CASSQGQVYEQYF
>13|TRBJ1-1|.|TRBV19
TGTGCCAGTAGTAAAGACTTTCGGACTGAAGCTTTCTTT
CASSKDFRTEAFF
>13|TRBJ2-5|.|TRBV19
TGTGCCACCAGCCAGAGAGTCCAAGAGACCCAGTACTTC
CATSQRVQETQYF
>17|TRBJ1-5|TRBD1|TRBV19
TGTGCCAGTAGTACTCTAGACAGGGGGATTAGCAATCAGCCCCAGCATTTT
CASSTLDRGISNQPQHF
>13|TRBJ2-7|.|TRBV6-5
TGTGCCAGTACTCGGGGCTCCTCGGGGGAGCAGTACTTC
CASTRGSSGEQYF
>14|TRBJ1-4|TRBD1|TRBV18
TGTGCCAGCTCCCCCGGGACAGGGCACGAAAAACTGTTTTTT
CASSPGTGHEKLFF
>15|TRBJ2-7|TRBD2|TRBV27
TGTGCCAGCAGTTTGGGACTAGCACGGGGTCTTGAGCAGTACTTC
CASSLGLARGLEQYF
>16|TRBJ2-3|TRBD2|TRBV4-2
TGTGCCAGCACGGGAATGACTAGCGGGAGAACAGATACGCAGTATTTT
CASTGMTSGRTDTQYF
>13|TRBJ2-7|TRBD1|TRBV6-6
TGTGCCAGCACCTCGGGACAGTCCTACGAGCAGTACTTC
CASTSGQSYEQYF
>14|TRBJ1-1|.|TRBV11-2
TGTGCCAGCAGCTTAGGCAGGGGTTCCACTGAAGCTTTCTTT
CASSLGRGSTEAFF
>14|TRBJ1-1|.|TRBV18
TGTGCCAGCTCACCCGCCGGGGCCATGGATGAAGCTTTCTTT
CASSPAGAMDEAFF